What follows are 4 T cell receptor beta chains derived from one specimen sequenced in a study of blood T cell repertoires in COVID-19. Libraries were prepared by immunoSEQ multiplex PCR; TCRdb keeps only in-frame clonotypes and omits some of them. There are roughly 200,000 clones in the sample; 85% occur only once, and about 17% lies in the top ten. The sequenced sample was PBMCs or T cells enriched from blood (not recorded which). These receptors were taken from a man aged 35 to 55 who had recovered from COVID-19.

This clone has a handful of counts. The chain combines TRBV27 with TRBJ1-6; TRBD1 matches 7 bases. V lost 2 bases, J lost 7 bases, and 17 bases stayed unmatched. Germline V gene sequence: CDR1 MNHEY, CDR2 SMNVEV (reference sequence). The CDR3 covers 19 residues. CDR3 in amino acids: CASSLVRGRNLFPNSPLHF. The CDR3 DNA reads as TGTGCCAGCAGTTTAGTAAGGGGGCGGAATCTTTTCCCCAATTCACCCCTCCACTTT.

The chain has TRBV15 and TRBJ2-7; the match to TRBD2 covers 13 bases. Trimming took 3 bases from V and 3 from J; bases not matched to a gene: 2. The length of the CDR3 is 15 residues. Looked up from germline, CDR1 is LNHNV and CDR2 is YYDKDF (reference sequence). CDR3 DNA sequence: TGTGCCACCAGCAGCTGGACTAGCGGGAGCTACGAGCAGTACTTC. Amino acid sequence: CATSSWTSGSYEQYF.

J is TRBJ2-7 and V is TRBV7-2; the match to TRBD2 covers 14 bases. This CDR3 contains 17 residues. V gave up 5 bases and J gave up 4 bases; unmatched junction bases: 10. Germline V gene lookup returns CDR1 SGHTA and CDR2 FQGNSA. This CDR3 is CASSAPTSGRAQYEQYF. The CDR3 DNA sequence: TGTGCCAGCAGCGCCCCGACTAGCGGGAGGGCTCAATACGAGCAGTACTTC. The entire variable domain, with the rest obtained from reference TRBV7-2 and TRBJ2-7, is as follows: GAGVSQSPSNKVTEKGKDVELRCDPISGHTALYWYRQSLGQGLEFLIYFQGNSAPDKSGLPSDRFSAERTGGSVSTLTIQRTQQEDSAVYLCASSAPTSGRAQYEQYFGPGTRLTVT.

The V gene is TRBV7-9, the J gene TRBJ1-1; unclear D gene. This CDR3 is built from 14 residues. V was pared by 5 bases and J by 1 base, with 11 bases between. Germline values: CDR1 SEHNR, CDR2 FQNEAQ (reference sequence). CDR3 in DNA: TGTGCCAGCAGCGTCTCAACTCAGAACACTGAAGCTTTCTTT. It encodes CASSVSTQNTEAFF.